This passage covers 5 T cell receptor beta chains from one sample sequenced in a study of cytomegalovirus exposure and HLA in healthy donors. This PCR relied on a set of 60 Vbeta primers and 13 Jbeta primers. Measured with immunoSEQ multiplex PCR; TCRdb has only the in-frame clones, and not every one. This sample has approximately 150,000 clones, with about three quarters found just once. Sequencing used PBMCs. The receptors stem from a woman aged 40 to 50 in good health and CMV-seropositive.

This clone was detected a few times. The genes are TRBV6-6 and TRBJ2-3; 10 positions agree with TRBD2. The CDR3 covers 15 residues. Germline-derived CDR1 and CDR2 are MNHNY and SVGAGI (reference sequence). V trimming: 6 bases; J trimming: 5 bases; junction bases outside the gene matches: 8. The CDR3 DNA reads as TGTGCCAGCAGCCCTCTAGCGGGAGCAATAGATACGCAGTATTTT. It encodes CASSPLAGAIDTQYF.

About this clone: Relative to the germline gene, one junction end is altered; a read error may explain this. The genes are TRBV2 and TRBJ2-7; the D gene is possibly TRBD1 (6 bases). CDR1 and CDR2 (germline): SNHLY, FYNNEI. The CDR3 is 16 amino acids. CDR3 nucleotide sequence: TGTGCCAGCAGGGAAGGACGGACAGAGGGCGGTCTTGGGCAGTACTTC. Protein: CASREGRTEGGLGQYF.

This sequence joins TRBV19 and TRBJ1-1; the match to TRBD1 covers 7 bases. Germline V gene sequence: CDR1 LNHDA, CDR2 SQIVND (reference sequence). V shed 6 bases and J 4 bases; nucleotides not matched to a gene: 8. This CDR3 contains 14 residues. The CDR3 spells CASRLSAGGTEAFF. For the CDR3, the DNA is TGTGCCAGTAGATTGTCGGCAGGGGGCACTGAAGCTTTCTTT.

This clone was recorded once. CDR3 sequence (DNA): TGCGCCAGCAGCCAAGCAATCCTGACTAGCGGGAGGAACACAGATACGCAGTATTTT. It specifies CASSQAILTSGRNTDTQYF. The gene calls are TRBV4-1 and TRBJ2-3, with TRBD2 identical over 13 bases. The trim removed 1 base at V and 2 bases at J, leaving 9 bases unmatched. The CDR3 totals 19 residues. Germline CDR1 MGHRA, CDR2 YSYEKL.

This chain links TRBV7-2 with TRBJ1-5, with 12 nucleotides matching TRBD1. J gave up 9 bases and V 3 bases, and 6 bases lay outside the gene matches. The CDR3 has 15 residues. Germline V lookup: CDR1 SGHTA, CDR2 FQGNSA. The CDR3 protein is CASSLTGQGAGPQHF. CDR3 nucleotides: TGTGCCAGCAGCTTGACGGGACAGGGGGCAGGGCCCCAGCATTTT.